This is a list of T cell receptor beta chains from one sample in a study of blood T cell repertoires in COVID-19. This table comes from immunoSEQ multiplex PCR, and its TCRdb copy is limited to in-frame clones, with some not included. The table has roughly 110,000 clones, 89% seen once; the top ten hold 4.5% to 5%. The sample taken for sequencing was peripheral blood. These receptors were obtained from a man aged 35-49 years with active or convalescent COVID-19. CDR3s include the opening cysteine and the closing phenylalanine or tryptophan. The D gene is left open where the match is weak. Expanded clones get a size class; other rows say once, few or many, or leave the size out.

few | - | TRBJ1-2 | TRBV28 | CASSPGNYGYTF | TGTGCCAGCAGTCCAGGCAATTATGGCTACACCTTC
- | TRBD1 | TRBJ1-1 | TRBV9 | CASSSPGQGRPEAFF | TGTGCCAGCAGCTCTCCGGGACAGGGTAGGCCAGAAGCTTTCTTT
- | TRBD2 | TRBJ2-1 | TRBV6-2/TRBV6-3 | CASSYPSGTFEQFF | TGTGCCAGCAGTTACCCGAGCGGGACGTTTGAGCAGTTCTTC
- | TRBD2 | TRBJ2-3 | TRBV4-1 | CASSLLAGGFDTQYF | TGCGCCAGCAGCTTACTAGCGGGAGGGTTTGATACGCAGTATTTT
- | TRBD1 | TRBJ2-7 | TRBV18 | CASSPPGQGALEQYF | TGTGCCAGCTCACCTCCGGGACAGGGGGCCCTCGAGCAGTACTTC
once | TRBD2 | TRBJ2-3 | TRBV28 | CASSLSLLAGGLRADTQYF | TGTGCCAGCAGTTTAAGTCTTCTAGCGGGAGGATTAAGGGCAGATACGCAGTATTTT
- | TRBD2 | TRBJ2-7 | TRBV7-9 | CASSLAGGRAYEQYF | TGTGCCAGCAGCTTAGCGGGCGGGAGAGCTTACGAGCAGTACTTC
- | - | TRBJ1-5 | TRBV6-2/TRBV6-3 | CASSTGQLTDQPQHF | TGTGCCAGCAGTACGGGACAATTAACTGATCAGCCCCAGCATTTT
- | TRBD1 | TRBJ1-2 | TRBV5-5 | CASSKTGLANYGYTF | TGTGCCAGCAGCAAGACAGGGTTGGCTAACTATGGCTACACCTTC
- | - | TRBJ2-7 | TRBV7-2 | CASSLPSGDYEQYF | TGTGCCAGCAGCTTACCGAGCGGAGACTACGAGCAGTACTTC
- | TRBD1 | TRBJ1-5 | TRBV19 | CASTPTGTGGVGNQPQHF | TGTGCCAGTACCCCCACCGGGACAGGGGGTGTTGGCAATCAGCCCCAGCATTTT
- | TRBD1 | TRBJ2-3 | TRBV7-7 | CASSPDRGRTDTQYF | TGTGCCAGCAGCCCAGACAGGGGGCGGACAGATACGCAGTATTTT
- | TRBD1 | TRBJ2-3 | TRBV15 | CATSGRTGAAVDTQYF | TGTGCCACCAGCGGTCGGACAGGGGCCGCCGTAGATACGCAGTATTTT
- | - | TRBJ1-3 | TRBV21-1 | CASSSKPNRKGDSGNTIYF | TGTGCCAGCAGCTCAAAGCCCAACAGGAAGGGCGACTCTGGAAACACCATATATTTT
- | TRBD2 | TRBJ2-1 | TRBV5-1 | CASSLGQIAGGYNEQFF | TGCGCCAGCAGCTTGGGACAAATAGCGGGAGGCTACAATGAGCAGTTCTTC